This entry lists 11 T cell receptor beta chains sequenced from one sample in a study of blood T cell repertoires in COVID-19. Assay: immunoSEQ multiplex PCR; the TCRdb copy retains only in-frame clones and omits some. The data contain around 170,000 clones, roughly 80% of them singletons. Material for sequencing was peripheral blood. The receptors were gathered from a woman aged 40 to 50 with acute or convalescent COVID-19.

V and J are TRBV9 and TRBJ2-1; 7 bases are shared with TRBD2. V was clipped by 0 bases and J by 2 bases; unmatched bases: 2. CDR1 is SGDLS, CDR2 YYNGEE, per germline. The length of the CDR3 is 15 residues. CDR3: CASSVAAGPYNEQFF. The CDR3 nucleotides are TGTGCCAGCAGCGTAGCAGCGGGGCCCTACAATGAGCAGTTCTTC.

The J gene is TRBJ2-1, the V gene TRBV2, with 11 positions matching TRBD2. V lost 9 bases to trimming and J lost 7 bases; unmatched junction nucleotides: 11. The germline V gene encodes CDR1 SNHLY and CDR2 FYNNEI. The CDR3 length is 15 residues. This chain's CDR3 is CARDRLAGLSNEQFF. In nucleotides, the CDR3 is TGTGCCAGGGATCGACTAGCGGGACTGTCTAATGAGCAGTTCTTC.

The CDR3 DNA is TGTGCCATCAACGCCCTAGCGGGAGGGTCCGGGGAGCTGTTTTTT. Protein sequence: CAINALAGGSGELFF. V is TRBV10-3 and J is TRBJ2-2, with 12 positions matching TRBD2. Germline CDR1 ENHRY, CDR2 SYGVKD. Trimming cost V 7 bases and J 6 bases; bases outside gene matches: 6. The CDR3 is made up of 15 amino acids.

This rearrangement joins TRBV5-1 to TRBJ1-2, with D perhaps TRBD1 (5 bases). CDR1 is SGHRS, CDR2 YFSETQ, per germline. Trimming removed 1 base at V and 8 bases at J, with 12 bases between. This CDR3 comprises 13 residues. As DNA, the CDR3 is TGCGCCAGCAGCTTGAACGGGGGTGGAGGCTACACCTTC. Its translation: CASSLNGGGGYTF.

The V and J genes are TRBV18 and TRBJ1-4; TRBD1 matches 8 bases. The CDR3 is 15 amino acids. Germline CDR1 and CDR2: KGHSH and LQKENI. The ends lost 6 bases at V and 6 bases at J; junction bases unmatched: 9. DNA for the CDR3: TGTGCCAGCTCTCACTCAGCAGGGGGCCATGAAAAACTGTTTTTT. This codes for CASSHSAGGHEKLFF.

Only a few counts were recorded for this clone. This sample includes further DNA sequences coding for the same CDR3. This sequence joins TRBV5-1 and TRBJ2-1; 14 bases are a match to TRBD2. Germline lookup yields CDR1 SGHRS and CDR2 YFSETQ. This CDR3 comprises 16 residues. V shed 4 bases and J 3 bases; nucleotides not matched to a gene: 3. The DNA of the CDR3 is TGCGCCAGCAGCCCCGGACTAGCGGGGGGCTACAATGAGCAGTTCTTC. It translates to CASSPGLAGGYNEQFF.

This clone showed up just once. The chain employs TRBV27 and TRBJ1-4, with TRBD1 as a possible D gene (5 bases). The length of the CDR3 is 16 residues. V was pared by 4 bases and J by 3 bases, with 15 bases between. Germline loops: CDR1 MNHEY, CDR2 SMNVEV (reference sequence). The CDR3 loop reads CASSSLGTRANEKLFF. For the CDR3, the DNA is TGTGCCAGCAGTTCCCTTGGGACTAGAGCTAATGAAAAACTGTTTTTT.

This chain uses TRBV18 with TRBJ2-2; D is perhaps TRBD2 (6 bases). Germline V gene sequence: CDR1 KGHSH, CDR2 LQKENI. The CDR3 has 16 residues. Trimming took off 0 bases at V and 1 base at J, with 9 bases between the two ends. CDR3 protein: CASSPPTGGNTGELFF. The CDR3 DNA is TGTGCCAGCTCACCACCGACCGGGGGGAACACCGGGGAGCTGTTTTTT.

The rearrangement uses TRBV6-5 and TRBJ1-4, with 7 bases aligning to TRBD1. V shed 8 bases, J shed 4 bases, and the junction held 4 bases outside the gene matches. CDR3 length: 13 amino acids. The germline V gene encodes CDR1 MNHEY and CDR2 SVGAGI. The CDR3 bases are TGTGCCAGCGACAGGGCTAGTAATGAAAAACTGTTTTTT. This encodes CASDRASNEKLFF.

This clone turned up a few times. The genes are TRBV19 and TRBJ1-5, with D tentatively TRBD1 (5 bases). Trimming took 3 bases from V and 2 from J, leaving 14 bases between them. Germline V CDR1 and CDR2: LNHDA, SQIVND (reference sequence). The CDR3 extends over 16 amino acids. The CDR3: CASSIEKGSGNQPQHF. The DNA for the CDR3 is TGTGCCAGTAGTATCGAGAAGGGGTCGGGCAATCAGCCCCAGCATTTT. Complete variable domain (other parts from reference TRBV19 and TRBJ1-5): DGGITQSPKYLFRKEGQNVTLSCEQNLNHDAMYWYRQDPGQGLRLIYYSQIVNDFQKGDIAEGYSVSREKKESFPLTVTSAQKNPTAFYLCASSIEKGSGNQPQHFGDGTRLSIL.

The rearrangement joins TRBV7-6 to TRBJ1-1, with D uncertain. The CDR3 covers 15 residues. Germline V gene lookup returns CDR1 SGHVS and CDR2 FNYEAQ. V was clipped by 0 bases and J by 5 bases, with 13 bases between them. As DNA, the CDR3 is TGTGCCAGCAGCTTAGCGGTAGGGAGGCGAACTGAAGCTTTCTTT. Residues: CASSLAVGRRTEAFF.